These T cell receptor beta chains were read from a single sample in a study of cytomegalovirus exposure and HLA in healthy donors. Sequenced by immunoSEQ multiplex PCR; TCRdb stores in-frame clones only, minus some. The data show about 200,000 clones, 70% seen once. Material: PBMCs. Receptors originate from a middle-aged man in good health and CMV-seropositive. Both conserved end residues are part of each CDR3. A D gene is named only where the DNA matches it firmly. A row's size may be missing; if present it is once, few, many or a size class.

>-|TRBJ1-1|TRBV15|-
CATSKEGERRAFF
TGTGCCACCAGCAAAGAAGGGGAAAGAAGAGCTTTCTTT
>-|TRBJ2-7|TRBV29-1|-
CSATFSGFSYEQYF
TGCAGCGCCACGTTCTCAGGGTTTTCCTACGAGCAGTACTTC
>-|TRBJ2-5|TRBV2|TRBD1
CAGRQGQETQYF
TGTGCCGGGAGACAGGGGCAGGAGACCCAGTACTTC
>-|TRBJ1-1|TRBV18|-
CASSPLANTEAFF
TGTGCCAGCTCACCACTGGCGAACACTGAAGCTTTCTTT
>few|TRBJ2-7|TRBV2|-
CASSVEGTRYEQYF
TGTGCCAGCAGTGTCGAGGGAACGCGCTACGAGCAGTACTTC
>-|TRBJ2-2|TRBV2|-
CAREAGPGSGELFF
TGTGCCAGAGAGGCTGGCCCGGGGTCCGGGGAGCTGTTTTTT
>-|TRBJ2-7|TRBV5-5|TRBD1
CASSRDRYEQYF
TGTGCCAGCAGCCGGGACAGATACGAGCAGTACTTC
>few|TRBJ2-3|TRBV5-1|-
CASSVQGASTDTQYF
TGCGCCAGCAGCGTACAGGGAGCTAGCACAGATACGCAGTATTTT
>-|TRBJ2-7|TRBV5-4|-
CASSLAGLGGHYEQYF
TGTGCCAGCAGCTTGGCTGGGTTGGGAGGCCACTATGAGCAGTACTTC
>few|TRBJ1-5|TRBV6-5|-
CASRTPGVSNQPQHF
TGTGCCAGCAGGACCCCGGGGGTTAGCAATCAGCCCCAGCATTTT
>-|TRBJ1-6|TRBV18|-
CASSSSVSDSPLHF
TGTGCCAGCTCAAGTTCAGTTTCAGATTCACCCCTCCACTTT
>-|TRBJ1-2|TRBV14|TRBD1
CASSQRGGRGLSHYGYTF
TGTGCCAGCAGCCAAAGGGGGGGCAGGGGGCTCTCCCACTATGGCTACACCTTC
>-|TRBJ2-1|TRBV19|TRBD1
CASSIDLRTGIVNEQFF
TGTGCCAGTAGTATAGATCTAAGGACAGGAATCGTAAATGAGCAGTTCTTC
>few|TRBJ2-7|TRBV28|TRBD1
CASSLPGQGAYEQYF
TGTGCCAGCAGTCTCCCGGGACAGGGGGCCTACGAGCAGTACTTC
>-|TRBJ2-3|TRBV7-7|TRBD1
CASSLTGTGTQYF
TGTGCCAGCAGCTTGACAGGGACGGGTACGCAGTATTTT
>-|TRBJ2-2|TRBV5-5|-
CASSSDGSGELFF
TGTGCCAGCAGCTCTGACGGGTCCGGGGAGCTGTTTTTT
>-|TRBJ2-7|TRBV9|TRBD1
CASSVDPLGTGNEQYF
TGTGCCAGCAGCGTAGACCCCCTCGGGACAGGGAACGAGCAGTACTTC
>few|TRBJ1-1|TRBV7-2|-
CASSASSARAFF
TGTGCCAGCAGCGCCTCTTCCGCCAGGGCTTTCTTT
>few|TRBJ2-5|TRBV5-1|TRBD2
CASSLTSGAETQYF
TGCGCCAGCAGCTTAACTAGCGGGGCAGAGACCCAGTACTTC
>-|TRBJ2-2|TRBV19|-
CASSILLGELFF
TGTGCCAGTAGTATTCTTCTTGGGGAGCTGTTTTTT
>-|TRBJ1-5|TRBV11-2|-
CASSLRENQPQHF
TGTGCCAGCAGCTTGAGGGAAAATCAGCCCCAGCATTTT
>few|TRBJ1-1|TRBV5-4|-
CASRQGLNTEAFF
TGTGCCAGCCGGCAGGGGTTGAACACTGAAGCTTTCTTT
>-|TRBJ1-2|TRBV23-1|-
CASSHPFRVGYTF
TGCGCCAGCAGTCATCCATTCAGGGTTGGCTACACCTTC
>-|TRBJ2-7|TRBV27|TRBD2
CASSLALAGTAYEQYF
TGTGCCAGCAGTTTAGCGCTAGCGGGGACCGCCTACGAGCAGTACTTC
>few|TRBJ2-3|TRBV27|TRBD1
CASSAWDRDRRQDTQYF
TGTGCCAGCAGTGCTTGGGACAGGGACCGGCGACAGGATACGCAGTATTTT
>-|TRBJ1-1|TRBV27|-
CASSFLGGGSEAFF
TGTGCCAGCAGTTTCCTCGGGGGAGGCTCCGAAGCTTTCTTT
>-|TRBJ2-7|TRBV6-5|TRBD1
CASTPGQGAVEQYF
TGTGCCAGCACTCCGGGACAGGGGGCCGTCGAGCAGTACTTC
>-|TRBJ2-3|TRBV19|-
CASSIAVRYTDTQYF
TGTGCCAGTAGTATAGCGGTGAGGTACACAGATACGCAGTATTTT
>-|TRBJ2-7|TRBV6-5|TRBD1
CASSHSTGQVHYEQYF
TGTGCCAGCAGTCACTCGACGGGACAGGTCCACTACGAGCAGTACTTC
>-|TRBJ2-3|TRBV28|TRBD2
CASSPYLGGGSTDTQYF
TGTGCCAGCAGTCCCTACCTGGGGGGGGGTAGCACAGATACGCAGTATTTT
>-|TRBJ2-5|TRBV28|-
CASSLRVGLEETQYF
TGTGCCAGCAGTTTAAGGGTGGGGCTTGAGGAGACCCAGTACTTC
>-|TRBJ2-3|TRBV2|TRBD1
CASSRDRGTDTQYF
TGTGCCAGCAGCAGGGACAGGGGAACAGATACGCAGTATTTT
>once|TRBJ2-2|TRBV9|TRBD2
CASSRGWGGGGTGELFF
TGTGCCAGCTCCCGGGGCTGGGGCGGGGGAGGCACCGGGGAGCTGTTTTTT
>few|TRBJ1-1|TRBV19|-
CASSPKAWPAVTEAFF
TGTGCCAGTAGCCCCAAGGCCTGGCCGGCGGTCACTGAAGCTTTCTTT
>-|TRBJ2-3|TRBV14|TRBD2
CASSQVQAGGLWPTQYF
TGTGCCAGCAGCCAAGTGCAAGCGGGGGGGCTTTGGCCTACGCAGTATTTT
>-|TRBJ1-5|TRBV19|TRBD1
CASSPSRDRGYSNQPQHF
TGTGCCAGTAGTCCCTCCCGGGACAGGGGCTATAGCAATCAGCCCCAGCATTTT
>-|TRBJ2-7|TRBV7-9|TRBD2
CASSFGSGGEQYF
TGTGCCAGCAGCTTCGGGTCCGGGGGGGAGCAGTACTTC
>-|TRBJ1-1|TRBV6-5|-
CASSYSRGRAEAFF
TGTGCCAGCAGTTACTCGAGAGGGAGAGCTGAAGCTTTCTTT
>-|TRBJ2-2|TRBV10-3|TRBD2
CAEAVSGGNTGELFF
TGTGCCGAGGCGGTTAGCGGGGGGAACACCGGGGAGCTGTTTTTT
>-|TRBJ2-2|TRBV7-3|TRBD1
CASSPGDRVDTGELFF
TGTGCCAGCAGCCCCGGGGACAGGGTGGACACCGGGGAGCTGTTTTTT
>-|TRBJ1-6|TRBV5-4|TRBD1
CASSPGDSLVSPLHF
TGTGCCAGCAGCCCCGGGGACAGTTTAGTTTCACCCCTCCACTTT
>few|TRBJ1-1|TRBV28|-
CASSIDRNTEAFF
TGTGCCAGCAGTATTGACAGGAACACTGAAGCTTTCTTT
>-|TRBJ1-1|TRBV5-1|-
CASNPGFTSNTEAFF
TGCGCCAGCAACCCGGGTTTTACAAGTAACACTGAAGCTTTCTTT
>once|TRBJ2-5|TRBV11-2|TRBD2
CASSLDKAGGPETQYF
TGTGCCAGCAGCTTAGATAAGGCGGGGGGGCCGGAGACCCAGTACTTC
>once|TRBJ2-3|TRBV12-5|TRBD1
CASGPGQGIKDTQYF
TGTGCTAGTGGACCGGGACAGGGGATAAAAGATACGCAGTATTTT
>-|TRBJ2-3|TRBV2|TRBD1
CASRSDRAADTQYF
TGTGCCAGCAGGTCGGACAGGGCCGCAGATACGCAGTATTTT
>few|TRBJ1-1|TRBV4-1|-
CASSHRGNTEAFF
TGCGCCAGCAGCCACAGGGGGAACACTGAAGCTTTCTTT
>-|TRBJ1-2|TRBV7-9|-
CASSESTVIGGYTF
TGTGCCAGCAGCGAATCGACAGTGATTGGTGGCTACACCTTC
>-|TRBJ2-7|TRBV4-2|TRBD2
CASSQELAGSLYEQYF
TGTGCCAGCAGCCAAGAACTAGCGGGGAGTCTTTACGAGCAGTACTTC
>-|TRBJ2-2|TRBV19|-
CARKMGVAGELFF
TGTGCCCGCAAAATGGGAGTAGCCGGGGAGCTGTTTTTT
>-|TRBJ2-1|TRBV5-1|TRBD2
CASSVTSGGYNEQFF
TGCGCCAGCAGCGTCACTAGCGGGGGCTACAATGAGCAGTTCTTC
>-|TRBJ1-6|TRBV5-1|-
CASSRDTRSYNSPLHF
TGCGCCAGCAGCCGGGACACCCGCTCCTATAATTCACCCCTCCACTTT
>-|TRBJ1-4|TRBV7-8|-
CASSLRGWGEKLFF
TGTGCCAGCAGCTTAAGGGGGTGGGGTGAAAAACTGTTTTTT
>few|TRBJ2-5|TRBV19|TRBD2
CASSIDLRGGAETQYF
TGTGCCAGTAGTATAGATCTTCGGGGGGGGGCAGAGACCCAGTACTTC
>few|TRBJ1-6|TRBV7-9|TRBD1
CASSLGGGEDNSPLHF
TGTGCCAGCAGCTTAGGAGGGGGCGAGGATAATTCACCCCTCCACTTT
>-|TRBJ2-7|TRBV25-1|TRBD1
CASRPDRGHEQYF
TGTGCCAGCAGACCGGACAGGGGCCACGAGCAGTACTTC
>-|TRBJ2-3|TRBV12-5|TRBD1
CASGQGGSDTQYF
TGTGCTAGTGGACAGGGGGGTTCCGATACGCAGTATTTT